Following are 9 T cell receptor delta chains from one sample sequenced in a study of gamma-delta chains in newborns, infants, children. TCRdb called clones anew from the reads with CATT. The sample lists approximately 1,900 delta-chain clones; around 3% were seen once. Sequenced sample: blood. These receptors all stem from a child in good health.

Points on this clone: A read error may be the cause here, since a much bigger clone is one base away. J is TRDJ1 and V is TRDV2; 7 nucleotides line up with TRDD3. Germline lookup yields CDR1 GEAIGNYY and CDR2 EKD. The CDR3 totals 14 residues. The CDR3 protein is CACDAWGVHDNLIF. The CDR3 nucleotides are TGTGCCTGTGACGCCTGGGGGGTCCACGATAACCTCATCTTT.

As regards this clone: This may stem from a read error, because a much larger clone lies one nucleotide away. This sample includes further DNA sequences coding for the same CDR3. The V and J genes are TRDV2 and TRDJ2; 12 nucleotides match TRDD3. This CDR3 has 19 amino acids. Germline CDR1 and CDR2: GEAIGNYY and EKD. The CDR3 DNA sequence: TGTGCCTGTGACACCGCTGGGGGATACGCCCGAGAGAAGACAGCACAGCTCTTCTTT. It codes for CACDTAGGYAREKTAQLFF.

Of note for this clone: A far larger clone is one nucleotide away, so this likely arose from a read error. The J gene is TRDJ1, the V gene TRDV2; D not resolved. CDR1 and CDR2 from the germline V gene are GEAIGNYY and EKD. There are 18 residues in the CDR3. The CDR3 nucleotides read TGTGCCTGTGGCACCGTACCGTCCGGGGCCCCCACCACCGATAAACTCATCTTT. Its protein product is CACGTVPSGAPTTDKLIF.

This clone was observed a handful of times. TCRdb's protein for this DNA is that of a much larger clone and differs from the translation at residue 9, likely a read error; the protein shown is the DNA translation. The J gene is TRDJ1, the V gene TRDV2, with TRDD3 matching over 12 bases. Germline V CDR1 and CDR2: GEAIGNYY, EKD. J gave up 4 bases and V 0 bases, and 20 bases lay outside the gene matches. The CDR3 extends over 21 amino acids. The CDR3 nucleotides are TGTGCCTGTGACACCTTACCGACCGGTGCTGGGGGATACGAGTTTGGCGATAAACTCATCTTT. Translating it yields CACDTLPTGAGGYEFGDKLIF.

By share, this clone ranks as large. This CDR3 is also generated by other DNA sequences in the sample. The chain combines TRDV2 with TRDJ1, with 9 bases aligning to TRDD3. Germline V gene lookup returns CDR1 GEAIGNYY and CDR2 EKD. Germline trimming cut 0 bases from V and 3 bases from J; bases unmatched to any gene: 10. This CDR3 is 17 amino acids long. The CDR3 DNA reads TGTGCCTGTGACACCGTCGCCGGTGGGGGATATCCCGATAAACTCATCTTT. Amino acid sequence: CACDTVAGGGYPDKLIF.

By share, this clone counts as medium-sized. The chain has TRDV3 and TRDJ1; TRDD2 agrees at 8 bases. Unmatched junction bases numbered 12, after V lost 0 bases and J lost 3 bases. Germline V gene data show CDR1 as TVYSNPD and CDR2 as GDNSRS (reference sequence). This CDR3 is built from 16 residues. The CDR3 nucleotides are TGTGCCTTTAGGTTTCTTCCTACCGGGGGCCCCGATAAACTCATCTTT. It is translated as CAFRFLPTGGPDKLIF. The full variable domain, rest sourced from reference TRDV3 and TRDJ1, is CDKVTQSSPDQTVASGSEVVLLCTYDTVYSNPDLFWYRIRPDYSFQFVFYGDNSRSEGADFTQGRFSVKHILTQKAFHLVISPVRTEDSATYYCAFRFLPTGGPDKLIFGKGTRVTVEP.

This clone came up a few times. CDR3 protein: CACDSLGEADKLIF. The DNA for the CDR3 is TGTGCCTGTGACTCCCTGGGGGAGGCGGATAAACTCATCTTT. V is TRDV2 and J is TRDJ1, with 8 bases lining up with TRDD3. The CDR3 runs 14 residues. Trimming cost V 3 bases and J 5 bases; bases outside gene matches: 7. Germline lookup yields CDR1 GEAIGNYY and CDR2 EKD.

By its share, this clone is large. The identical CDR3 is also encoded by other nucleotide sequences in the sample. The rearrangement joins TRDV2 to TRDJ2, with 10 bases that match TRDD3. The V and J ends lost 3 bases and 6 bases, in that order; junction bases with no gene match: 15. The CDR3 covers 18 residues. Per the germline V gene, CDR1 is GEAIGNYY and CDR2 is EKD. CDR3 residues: CACDAILGDPSGAAQLFF. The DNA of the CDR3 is TGTGCCTGTGACGCGATACTGGGGGATCCTTCCGGAGCAGCACAACTCTTCTTT.

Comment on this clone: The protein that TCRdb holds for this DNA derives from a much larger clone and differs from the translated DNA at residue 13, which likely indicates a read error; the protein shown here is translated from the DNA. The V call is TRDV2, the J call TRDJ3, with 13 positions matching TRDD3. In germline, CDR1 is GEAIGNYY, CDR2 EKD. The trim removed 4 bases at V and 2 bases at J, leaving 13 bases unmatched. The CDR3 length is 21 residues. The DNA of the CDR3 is TGTGCCTGTGATCCTGTACTGGGGGATACGCAGAGCCCCTGGGACACCCGACAGATGTTTTTC. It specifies CACDPVLGDTQSPWDTRQMFF.